What follows are 26 T cell receptor beta chains derived from one specimen sequenced in a study of T cell responses to AZD1222 COVID-19 vaccine. The data were produced by immunoSEQ multiplex PCR, yet TCRdb's version contains in-frame clones alone and is incomplete. This repertoire shows 150,000 to 250,000 clones, 90% to 95% found once; its top ten account for 1%. The sequences come from peripheral blood, collected 28 days after the second AZD1222 dose. Receptors were obtained from an adult who received the AZD1222 COVID-19 vaccine.

This chain links TRBV7-6 with TRBJ2-1, with D possibly being TRBD1 (6 bases). Germline assignment: CDR1 SGHVS and CDR2 FNYEAQ. This CDR3 contains 17 residues. The germline V and J ends were trimmed by 3 bases and 4 bases, with 19 bases remaining between them. The CDR3 region has the DNA TGTGCCAGCAGCTTTTCCCCGACAGGTATAGGGTACAATGAGCAGTTCTTC. It specifies CASSFSPTGIGYNEQFF.

The rearrangement uses TRBV7-8 and TRBJ1-2; D possibly corresponds to TRBD1 (5 bases). Germline CDR1 SGHVS, CDR2 FQNEAQ. The CDR3 spans 18 residues. Trimming shortened V by 5 bases and J by 0 bases, and 22 bases separated the two germline ends. The CDR3 sequence is CASSIPGFGSVANYGYTF. In DNA, the CDR3 is TGTGCCAGCAGCATCCCAGGGTTCGGGTCCGTCGCTAACTATGGCTACACCTTC.

The V gene is TRBV2, the J gene TRBJ2-2; TRBD1 is a possible D gene (5 bases). The CDR3 has 16 amino acids. V was trimmed by 4 bases and J by 1 base, leaving 13 bases between them. Germline V gene sequence: CDR1 SNHLY, CDR2 FYNNEI. The CDR3 region is CASSVLRQLNTGELFF. The CDR3 nucleotides read TGTGCCAGCAGTGTTCTAAGACAGCTGAACACCGGGGAGCTGTTTTTT.

The V gene is TRBV19, the J gene TRBJ1-2; 8 bases are a match to TRBD1. Trimming at V came to 2 bases and at J to 0 bases, leaving 8 bases not matched to a gene. The length of the CDR3 is 17 residues. Germline V gene sequence: CDR1 LNHDA, CDR2 SQIVND (reference sequence). CDR3 sequence: CASSILPQTGANYGYTF. CDR3 coding DNA: TGTGCCAGTAGTATACTCCCCCAGACAGGGGCTAACTATGGCTACACCTTC. Drawing the rest from reference TRBV19 and TRBJ1-2, the complete variable domain is DGGITQSPKYLFRKEGQNVTLSCEQNLNHDAMYWYRQDPGQGLRLIYYSQIVNDFQKGDIAEGYSVSREKKESFPLTVTSAQKNPTAFYLCASSILPQTGANYGYTFGSGTRLTVV.

This rearrangement joins TRBV3-1 (or the pseudogene TRBV3-2) to TRBJ1-2; D is undetermined. This CDR3 spans 14 amino acids. Deletions cut 0 bases from V and 8 bases from J, with 13 bases between. CDR1 and CDR2 from the germline V gene are LGHDT and YNNKEL (reference sequence). DNA of the CDR3: TGTGCCAGCAGCCAAGATTACCGTCCTACGGGCTACACCTTC. This encodes CASSQDYRPTGYTF.

The chain joins TRBV2 to TRBJ2-7; D may be TRBD2 (6 bases). Trimming shortened V by 3 bases and J by 7 bases, and 22 bases separated the two germline ends. This CDR3 is 16 amino acids long. Germline CDR1 reads SNHLY; CDR2 reads FYNNEI. CDR3 protein: CASSDHGGPTSREQYF. The CDR3 region has the DNA TGTGCCAGCAGTGATCACGGGGGACCCACTTCTCGGGAGCAGTACTTC.

This clone is a singleton in its sample. The rearrangement links TRBV4-3 to TRBJ2-6, with D perhaps matching TRBD2 (5 bases). V shed 0 bases and J shed 4 bases, with 13 bases lying between them. CDR3 length equals 17 residues. Per the germline V gene, CDR1 is LGHNA and CDR2 is YSLEER. The CDR3 sequence is CASSQDWTGRGANVLTF. CDR3 sequence (DNA): TGCGCCAGCAGCCAAGACTGGACGGGGAGAGGGGCCAACGTCCTGACTTTC.

This chain connects TRBV4-1 to TRBJ1-4; no firm D call. V was shortened by 4 bases and J by 3 bases, with 12 bases between the two germline ends. Germline CDR1 and CDR2: MGHRA and YSYEKL. CDR3 length: 15 residues. CDR3 bases: TGCGCCAGCAGCCCGTTAAGGGTCGCTAATGAAAAACTGTTTTTT. Residues: CASSPLRVANEKLFF.

This clone was counted a few times. The chain joins TRBV30 to TRBJ2-3, with TRBD1 identical over 9 bases. From germline, CDR1 is GTSNPN and CDR2 SVGIG (reference sequence). This CDR3 region has 15 residues. Trimming removed 5 bases from V and 3 bases from J; junction bases left unmatched: 9. For the CDR3, the DNA is TGTGCCTGGTCAAGGGGACAGGGAGAAACAGATACGCAGTATTTT. This encodes CAWSRGQGETDTQYF.

The rearrangement links TRBV3-1 (or the pseudogene TRBV3-2) to TRBJ2-7; possibly TRBD1 for D (5 bases). V dropped 0 bases and J dropped 3 bases, with 15 bases sitting between them. The CDR3 totals 16 residues. In germline, CDR1 is LGHDT, CDR2 YNNKEL (reference sequence). CDR3 in DNA: TGTGCCAGCAGCCAAGATCGACAGTTAGTGGTCTACGAGCAGTACTTC. It encodes CASSQDRQLVVYEQYF.

The chain uses TRBV28 and TRBJ1-2, with a weak D call TRBD1 (6 bases). CDR3 size: 16 residues. V lost 9 bases and J 3 bases, leaving 23 bases between the germline ends. CDR1 is MDHEN, CDR2 SYDVKM, per germline. The CDR3 sequence: CASGGGDNREYYGYTF. The CDR3 DNA reads TGTGCCAGTGGTGGGGGGGACAACAGGGAATACTATGGCTACACCTTC.

The J gene is TRBJ1-3, the V gene TRBV5-1; 12 bases agree with TRBD1. Trimming at V came to 2 bases and at J to 7 bases, leaving 4 bases not matched to a gene. This CDR3 has 15 residues. Germline V lookup: CDR1 SGHRS, CDR2 YFSETQ. The CDR3 spells CASSFGTGGRNTIYF. The CDR3 region has the DNA TGCGCCAGCAGCTTCGGGACAGGGGGCAGGAACACCATATATTTT.

This chain connects TRBV10-3 to TRBJ2-3, with TRBD2 identical over 10 bases. J lost 2 bases, V lost 9 bases, and 5 bases had no gene match. There are 14 residues in the CDR3. CDR1 is ENHRY, CDR2 SYGVKD, per germline. The CDR3 DNA is TGTGCCATAGCTAGCGGGGGACACACAGATACGCAGTATTTT. The encoded protein is CAIASGGHTDTQYF.

The V gene is TRBV4-2, the J gene TRBJ2-3; TRBD1 aligns across 7 bases. J gave up 3 bases and V 3 bases, and 12 bases lay outside the gene matches. Germline values: CDR1 LGHNA, CDR2 YNFKEQ. This CDR3 is 17 amino acids long. CDR3 nucleotide sequence: TGTGCCAGCAGCCAGGGACCCGACAGGGCTGGGACAGATACGCAGTATTTT. It codes for CASSQGPDRAGTDTQYF.

The V and J genes are TRBV5-1 and TRBJ2-3, with D possibly TRBD2 on 5 matching bases. V was cut by 4 bases and J by 7 bases, with 10 bases left in between. In germline, CDR1 is SGHRS, CDR2 YFSETQ. This CDR3 contains 12 residues. The CDR3 protein is CASSGERNTQYF. The CDR3 nucleotides are TGCGCCAGCAGCGGGGAGAGAAATACGCAGTATTTT.

The rearrangement uses TRBV7-6 and TRBJ1-6; tentatively, D is TRBD1 (5 bases). The CDR3 has 14 residues. The V end was cut by 5 bases, the J end by 1 base, with 6 bases between. CDR1 is SGHVS, CDR2 FNYEAQ, per germline. The CDR3 loop reads CASSRGSYNSPLHF. CDR3 DNA sequence: TGTGCCAGCAGCAGGGGTTCCTATAATTCACCCCTCCACTTT. The full variable domain, in which reference TRBV7-6 and TRBJ1-6 provide the parts outside the CDR3, is GAGVSQSPRYKVTKRGQDVALRCDPISGHVSLYWYRQALGQGPEFLTYFNYEAQQDKSGLPNDRFSAERPEGSISTLTIQRTEQRDSAMYRCASSRGSYNSPLHFGNGTRLTVT.

This rearrangement joins TRBV4-2 to TRBJ2-1; D remains unclear. Germline V gene sequence: CDR1 LGHNA, CDR2 YNFKEQ. The CDR3 has 14 residues. Trimming shortened V by 0 bases and J by 5 bases, and 8 bases separated the two germline ends. CDR3 bases: TGTGCCAGCAGCCAAGATCGAAGGGACAATGAGCAGTTCTTC. This sequence encodes CASSQDRRDNEQFF.

The chain carries TRBV7-2 and TRBJ2-1; either TRBD1 or TRBD2 may supply D (6 bases each). The CDR3 is 15 amino acids. CDR1 SGHTA and CDR2 FQGNSA come from the germline V gene. Trimming cost V 5 bases and J 15 bases, with 26 bases left between them. CDR3 nucleotides: TGTGCCAGCAGCCCAGAGGTTAGTGGGGGGCAGACCTTGTTCTTC. As protein: CASSPEVSGGQTLFF.

The chain uses TRBV28 and TRBJ2-5; D is unclear. This CDR3 has 14 amino acids. V was pared by 2 bases and J by 2 bases, with 9 bases between. Germline V gives CDR1 MDHEN, CDR2 SYDVKM. CDR3 sequence: CASSLTARQETQYF. The CDR3 DNA sequence: TGTGCCAGCAGTTTAACCGCCCGTCAAGAGACCCAGTACTTC.

V usage is TRBV5-1 and J usage is TRBJ2-1; D is perhaps TRBD1 (5 bases). Trimming left V 6 bases short and J 3 bases short, with 7 bases between. The CDR3 loop spans 12 amino acids. Per germline, CDR1 SGHRS and CDR2 YFSETQ. The CDR3 DNA sequence: TGCGCCAGCATGGACAACTACAATGAGCAGTTCTTC. It yields the protein CASMDNYNEQFF.

This chain joins TRBV7-2 and TRBJ2-2; 10 positions agree with TRBD1. The CDR3 is made up of 15 amino acids. CDR1 is SGHTA and CDR2 is FQGNSA in the germline V gene. V shed 4 bases and J 4 bases; nucleotides not matched to a gene: 3. Written as DNA, the CDR3 is TGTGCCAGCAGCTCAAGGACAGGGGGCACCGGGGAGCTGTTTTTT. This translates into CASSSRTGGTGELFF.

The V and J genes are TRBV27 and TRBJ1-2; D call uncertain. Germline V CDR1 and CDR2: MNHEY, SMNVEV (reference sequence). The CDR3 is made up of 12 amino acids. Trimming removed 5 bases from V and 7 bases from J, with 11 bases in between. The chain's CDR3 is CASSSRVGGYTF. The CDR3 bases are TGTGCCAGCAGTAGCCGGGTTGGTGGCTACACCTTC.

The chain uses TRBV19 and TRBJ1-6, with D unresolved. Trimming cost V 4 bases and J 1 base, with 11 bases left between them. Germline assignment: CDR1 LNHDA and CDR2 SQIVND (reference sequence). The CDR3 sequence is 16 residues long. CDR3 nucleotide sequence: TGTGCCAGTAGTACGCCGGTAGGGTCCTATAATTCACCCCTCCACTTT. As protein: CASSTPVGSYNSPLHF.

V gene TRBV6-5 combines with J gene TRBJ1-2, with D uncertain. The ends were cut back, 2 bases at V and 1 base at J, with 5 bases in the middle. The CDR3 length is 13 residues. Germline V gene data show CDR1 as MNHEY and CDR2 as SVGAGI. CDR3 bases: TGTGCCAGCAGTTACAGGGTTAACTATGGCTACACCTTC. Translation: CASSYRVNYGYTF.

The chain recombines TRBV6-5 with TRBJ1-2; TRBD1 matches at 7 bases. CDR3 length equals 14 residues. Germline V gene data show CDR1 as MNHEY and CDR2 as SVGAGI. J was trimmed by 3 bases and V by 2 bases; bases with no gene match: 3. For the CDR3, the DNA is TGTGCCAGCAGTTACCGACAGGGCGACTATGGCTACACCTTC. Protein product: CASSYRQGDYGYTF.

The chain links TRBV30 to TRBJ2-4, with D possibly called TRBD1 or TRBD2 (5 bases each). V lost 7 bases, J lost 0 bases, and 16 bases lay in between. This CDR3 comprises 15 residues. The germline CDR1 and CDR2 sequences are GTSNPN and SVGIG (reference sequence). In DNA form, the CDR3 reads TGTGCCTCCGCTCCCGGGACGGTAGCCAAAAACATTCAGTACTTC. This codes for CASAPGTVAKNIQYF.